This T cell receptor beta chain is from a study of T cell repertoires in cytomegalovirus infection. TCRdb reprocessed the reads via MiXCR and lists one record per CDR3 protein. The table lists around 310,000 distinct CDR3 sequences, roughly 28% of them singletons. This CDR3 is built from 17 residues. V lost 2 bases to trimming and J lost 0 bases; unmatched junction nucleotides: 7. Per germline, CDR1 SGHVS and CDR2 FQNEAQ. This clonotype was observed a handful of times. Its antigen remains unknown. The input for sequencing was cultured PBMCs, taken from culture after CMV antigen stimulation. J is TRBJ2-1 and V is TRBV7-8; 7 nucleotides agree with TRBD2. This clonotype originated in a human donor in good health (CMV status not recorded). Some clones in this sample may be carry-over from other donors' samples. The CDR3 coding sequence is TGTGCCAGCAGCTTAAGGTCGCGGGAGAGCTCCTACAATGAGCAGTTCTTC. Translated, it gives CASSLRSRESSYNEQFF.